This entry concerns a single T cell receptor (beta chain). This record comes from a study of blood T cell repertoires in COVID-19. Study-wide background: Samples came from the United States, Italy and Spain, spanning acute and convalescent COVID-19.

This CDR3 region has 13 residues. V gave up 8 bases and J gave up 5 bases, with 15 bases separating them. CDR1 and CDR2 from the germline V gene are MDHEN and SYDVKM. Measured with immunoSEQ multiplex PCR; TCRdb has only the in-frame clones, and not every one. Of fewer than 350,000 clones in the sample, roughly 79% were seen once. The V gene is TRBV28, the J gene TRBJ2-5, with unresolved D. The sample consisted of peripheral blood. The TCR comes from an older woman with active or convalescent COVID-19. CDR3 residues: CASAPPGWETQYF. CDR3 nucleotides: TGTGCCAGCGCTCCCCCAGGTTGGGAGACCCAGTACTTC.